This entry is about one T cell receptor beta chain. The data were taken from a study of blood T cell repertoires in COVID-19. Overall study context: The study drew acute and convalescent COVID-19 samples from the United States, Italy and Spain.

This CDR3 has 12 amino acids. Germline-derived CDR1 and CDR2 are MDHEN and SYDVKM. V lost 5 bases, J lost 8 bases, and 5 bases stayed unmatched. Assay used: immunoSEQ multiplex PCR; TCRdb lists only in-frame clones, some missing. The table has about 250,000 clones, around 85% seen once. Sequenced input: peripheral blood. The chain carries TRBV28 and TRBJ1-2; 7 bases fit TRBD1. The sequence derives from a man older than 75 with acute or convalescent COVID-19. The DNA of the CDR3 is TGTGCCAGCAGTCGTCACAGGGGAGGCTACACCTTC. It translates to CASSRHRGGYTF.